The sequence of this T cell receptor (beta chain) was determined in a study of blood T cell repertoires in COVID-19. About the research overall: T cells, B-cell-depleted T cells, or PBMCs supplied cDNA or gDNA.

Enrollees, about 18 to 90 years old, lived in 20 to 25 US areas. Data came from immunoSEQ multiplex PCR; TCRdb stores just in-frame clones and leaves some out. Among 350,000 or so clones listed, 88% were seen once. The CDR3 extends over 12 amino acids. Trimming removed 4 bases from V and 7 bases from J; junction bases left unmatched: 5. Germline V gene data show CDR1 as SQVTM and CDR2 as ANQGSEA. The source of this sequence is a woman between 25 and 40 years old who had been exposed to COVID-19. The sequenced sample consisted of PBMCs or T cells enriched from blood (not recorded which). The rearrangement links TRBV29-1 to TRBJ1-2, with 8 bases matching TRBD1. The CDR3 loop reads CSVVDRGSGYTF. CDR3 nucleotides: TGCAGCGTTGTTGACAGGGGCAGTGGCTACACCTTC.